Each of the 12 T cell receptor beta chains below was sequenced from the same sample in a study of T cell responses to AZD1222 COVID-19 vaccine. Repertoires were generated with immunoSEQ multiplex PCR, while TCRdb's copy carries only in-frame clones and drops some. The table lists roughly 120,000 clones, approximately 90% of them singletons. Here the sequenced sample was peripheral blood, taken on day 0 of AZD1222 vaccination. The receptors originated from an adult in good health.

This clone occurred once. This chain links TRBV10-2 with TRBJ2-1; D remains ambiguous. Trimming removed 3 bases from V and 0 bases from J, with 9 bases in between. This CDR3 has 15 amino acids. Germline CDR1 WSHSY, CDR2 SAAADI. The CDR3 coding sequence is TGCGCCAGCAGTGATGCCTTTAGCTCCTACAATGAGCAGTTCTTC. Residues: CASSDAFSSYNEQFF.

The chain has TRBV5-6 and TRBJ2-5, with no clear D. V lost 5 bases to trimming and J lost 3 bases, with 11 bases between them. Germline V gene sequence: CDR1 SGHDT, CDR2 YYEEEE. The CDR3 sequence is 13 residues long. This CDR3 reads CASRSRAEETQYF. DNA of the CDR3: TGTGCCAGCAGGTCCCGGGCCGAAGAGACCCAGTACTTC.

The V and J genes are TRBV19 and TRBJ1-2; no definite D call. The V end was cut by 4 bases, the J end by 5 bases, with 20 bases between. Germline CDR1 reads LNHDA; CDR2 reads SQIVND (reference sequence). The CDR3 consists of 16 residues. Here the CDR3 DNA reads TGTGCCAGTAGTAACTCGGGAGGCAGGCCCATATATGGCTACACCTTC. It translates to CASSNSGGRPIYGYTF. Supplemented by reference TRBV19 and TRBJ1-2, the full variable domain reads DGGITQSPKYLFRKEGQNVTLSCEQNLNHDAMYWYRQDPGQGLRLIYYSQIVNDFQKGDIAEGYSVSREKKESFPLTVTSAQKNPTAFYLCASSNSGGRPIYGYTFGSGTRLTVV.

This chain uses TRBV19 with TRBJ1-3; D not resolved. The germline CDR1 and CDR2 sequences are LNHDA and SQIVND (reference sequence). Trimming took 4 bases from V and 4 from J, leaving 5 bases between them. This CDR3 comprises 12 residues. CDR3 bases: TGTGCCAGTAGTACGGCGGGAAACACCATATATTTT. This encodes CASSTAGNTIYF.

The gene calls are TRBV5-1 and TRBJ1-6; D unclear. V lost 5 bases and J 7 bases, leaving 10 bases between the germline ends. Per germline, CDR1 SGHRS and CDR2 YFSETQ. The length of the CDR3 is 13 residues. The CDR3 loop reads CASRIGYNSPLHF. In DNA, the CDR3 is TGCGCCAGCAGAATAGGGTACAATTCACCCCTCCACTTT. The whole variable domain, remainder taken from reference TRBV5-1 and TRBJ1-6, is KAGVTQTPRYLIKTRGQQVTLSCSPISGHRSVSWYQQTPGQGLQFLFEYFSETQRNKGNFPGRFSGRQFSNSRSEMNVSTLELGDSALYLCASRIGYNSPLHFGNGTRLTVT.

The CDR3 is CASKRDGNTEAFF. DNA for the CDR3: TGTGCCAGTAAACGGGACGGTAACACTGAAGCTTTCTTT. This chain links TRBV19 with TRBJ1-1; TRBD1 might be the D (5 bases). Germline V gene data show CDR1 as LNHDA and CDR2 as SQIVND (reference sequence). The CDR3 is made up of 13 amino acids. The V end was cut by 7 bases, the J end by 2 bases, with 11 bases between.

The rearrangement joins TRBV3-1 (or the pseudogene TRBV3-2) to TRBJ2-4, with D possibly TRBD1 on 6 matching bases. This CDR3 comprises 14 residues. V was shortened by 5 bases and J by 6 bases, with 14 bases between the two germline ends. Germline V gives CDR1 LGHDT, CDR2 YNNKEL (reference sequence). CDR3 in amino acids: CASSEGGSPNIQYF. DNA of the CDR3: TGTGCCAGCAGCGAAGGGGGTTCGCCAAACATTCAGTACTTC.

The chain employs TRBV5-6 and TRBJ1-6; D gene ambiguous. The CDR3 runs 16 residues. The germline gives CDR1 SGHDT, CDR2 YYEEEE. V was clipped by 2 bases and J by 0 bases, with 9 bases between them. In DNA, the CDR3 is TGTGCCAGCAGCTTTGGACGGCTCTCCTATAATTCACCCCTCCACTTT. Translating gives CASSFGRLSYNSPLHF.

The V and J genes are TRBV3-1 (or the pseudogene TRBV3-2) and TRBJ1-1; a weak D match, TRBD1 (5 bases). Germline CDR1 and CDR2: LGHDT and YNNKEL (reference sequence). With 4 bases removed from V and 3 bases from J, the gap between germline ends came to 12 bases. The CDR3 contains 14 residues. The CDR3 sequence is CASSPQTGDTEAFF. CDR3 nucleotide sequence: TGTGCCAGCAGCCCACAAACGGGGGACACTGAAGCTTTCTTT.

V usage is TRBV18 and J usage is TRBJ1-2; D not resolved. The V and J ends lost 0 bases and 4 bases respectively, with 6 bases between them. The CDR3 is made up of 13 amino acids. Germline V lookup: CDR1 KGHSH, CDR2 LQKENI. CDR3 protein: CASSPPGSYGYTF. The CDR3 DNA sequence: TGTGCCAGCTCACCACCGGGGTCCTATGGCTACACCTTC. Looking up the rest from reference TRBV18 and TRBJ1-2 gives the full variable domain: NAGVMQNPRHLVRRRGQEARLRCSPMKGHSHVYWYRQLPEEGLKFMVYLQKENIIDESGMPKERFSAEFPKEGPSILRIQQVVRGDSAAYFCASSPPGSYGYTFGSGTRLTVV.

This clone appeared a few times. The rearrangement joins TRBV19 to TRBJ1-5, with 11 bases matching TRBD1. V trimming: 4 bases; J trimming: 6 bases; junction bases outside the gene matches: 5. Germline CDR1 LNHDA, CDR2 SQIVND (reference sequence). This CDR3 has 15 amino acids. CDR3 coding DNA: TGTGCCAGTAGTACTCCCGGGACAGGGGGTCAGCCCCAGCATTTT. The encoded protein is CASSTPGTGGQPQHF. Together with reference TRBV19 and TRBJ1-5, the CDR3 gives the full variable domain: DGGITQSPKYLFRKEGQNVTLSCEQNLNHDAMYWYRQDPGQGLRLIYYSQIVNDFQKGDIAEGYSVSREKKESFPLTVTSAQKNPTAFYLCASSTPGTGGQPQHFGDGTRLSIL.

This sequence joins TRBV10-3 and TRBJ1-3; TRBD1 is a possible D gene (5 bases). The CDR3 runs to 15 residues. The germline V and J ends were trimmed by 7 bases and 0 bases, with 13 bases remaining between them. In germline, CDR1 is ENHRY, CDR2 SYGVKD. CDR3 nucleotides: TGTGCCATCACGGGGGGGGACGTCTCTGGAAACACCATATATTTT. It translates to CAITGGDVSGNTIYF.